There are many counts of the clone carrying this T cell receptor beta chain. Trimming removed 5 bases at V and 4 bases at J, with 16 bases between. Germline V lookup: CDR1 MDHEN, CDR2 SYDVKM. The CDR3 loop spans 15 amino acids. The record originates from a study of T cells in Graves' hyperthyroidism and ophthalmopathy. TCR beta CDR3 regions were amplified from RNA. Carried out on the TCR CDR3, a first-round RT-PCR used the HTBI primer set. MiXCR, run by TCRdb on the multiplex PCR reads, gives a single entry per CDR3 protein. The data show a few hundred thousand distinct CDR3 sequences, with approximately 13% seen just once and 5% to 6% held by the top ten.

This chain connects TRBV28 to TRBJ2-3, with D maybe TRBD2 (7 bases). The sequence derives from a woman aged 18-29 years with Graves' hyperthyroidism. Sequencing was performed on blood. The CDR3 loop reads CASSGSGRGSDTQYF. CDR3 DNA sequence: TGTGCCAGCAGTGGCTCGGGGAGGGGGTCAGATACGCAGTATTTT. The variable domain in full, completed from reference TRBV28 and TRBJ2-3, reads DVKVTQSSRYLVKRTGEKVFLECVQDMDHENMFWYRQDPGLGLRLIYFSYDVKMKEKGDIPEGYSVSREKKERFSLILESASTNQTSMYLCASSGSGRGSDTQYFGPGTRLTVL.